This T cell receptor beta chain is from a study of long-term antiretroviral therapy in people with HIV. The ends were cut back, 2 bases at V and 5 bases at J, with 9 bases in the middle. The length of the CDR3 is 13 residues. CDR1 and CDR2 from the germline V gene are SNHLY and FYNNEI. Sequencing relied on immunoSEQ assay v3.0, run at survey level. TCRdb's copy holds only in-frame clones and misses some; the assay was immunoSEQ multiplex PCR. The sample lists 35,000 or so clones; 94% were seen once. The sample here was unsorted PBMCs, taken 4.1 years after starting antiretroviral therapy. The clonotype was recovered from a woman between 45 and 65 years old with HIV. This chain joins TRBV2 and TRBJ1-2; weak D call: TRBD1 (6 bases). This CDR3 reads CASSERTVYGYTF. CDR3 DNA: TGTGCCAGCAGTGAACGGACAGTTTATGGCTACACCTTC.